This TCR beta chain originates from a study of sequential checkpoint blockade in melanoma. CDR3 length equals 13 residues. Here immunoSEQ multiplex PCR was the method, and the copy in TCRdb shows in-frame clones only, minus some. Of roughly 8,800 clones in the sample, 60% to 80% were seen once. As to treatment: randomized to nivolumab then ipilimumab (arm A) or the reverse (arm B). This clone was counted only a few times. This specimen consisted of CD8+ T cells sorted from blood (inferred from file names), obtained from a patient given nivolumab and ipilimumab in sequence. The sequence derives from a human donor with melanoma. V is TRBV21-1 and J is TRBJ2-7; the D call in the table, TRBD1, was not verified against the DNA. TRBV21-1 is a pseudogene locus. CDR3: CASNNRVPYEQYF. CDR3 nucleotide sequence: TGTGCCAGCAACAACAGGGTTCCCTACGAGCAGTACTTC.